This is a list of T cell receptor beta chains from one sample in a study of response to subunit inactivated influenza vaccine. TCRdb re-derived calls from the RT-PCR reads in MiXCR, one entry per CDR3 protein. The sample yields over 300,000 distinct CDR3 sequences, 21% seen once. Sequences were derived from PBMCs from blood, sampled about 19 months after vaccination. These receptors were obtained from a man in his fifties or sixties who received an inactivated influenza vaccine. Both conserved end residues are part of each CDR3. A D gene is named only where the DNA matches it firmly. Expanded clones are given a class, and other clones once, few, many or no size at all.

J gene: TRBJ2-1
V gene: TRBV4-1
clone size: -
D gene: TRBD2
CDR3 DNA: TGCGCCAGCAGCCAAGAAAGCGGGGGGGCCGCGGGAAGCTCCTACAATGAGCAGTTCTTC
CDR3 protein: CASSQESGGAAGSSYNEQFF

J gene: TRBJ1-2
V gene: TRBV12-3/TRBV12-4
clone size: -
D gene: -
CDR3 DNA: TGTGCCAGCAGTTTGGGGGTTGGGGAACAGGCCTCCTATGGCTACACCTTC
CDR3 protein: CASSLGVGEQASYGYTF

J gene: TRBJ1-2
V gene: TRBV20-1
clone size: few
D gene: -
CDR3 DNA: TGCAGTGTATATCAGGGACTTCGGGGCTACACCTTC
CDR3 protein: CSVYQGLRGYTF

J gene: TRBJ1-4
V gene: TRBV18
clone size: -
D gene: -
CDR3 DNA: TGTGCCAGCTCACCGGGAGGCCCAGCTGAAAAACTGTTTTTT
CDR3 protein: CASSPGGPAEKLFF

J gene: TRBJ1-1
V gene: TRBV11-1
clone size: many
D gene: TRBD1
CDR3 DNA: TGTGCCAGCAGCTTAGCGCTAAGTAGATTCGCACAGGGGGACACTGAAGCTTTCTTT
CDR3 protein: CASSLALSRFAQGDTEAFF

J gene: TRBJ2-1
V gene: TRBV12-3/TRBV12-4
clone size: -
D gene: TRBD1
CDR3 DNA: TGTGCCAGCAGAAGGACAGGGGGCAATGAGCAGTTCTTC
CDR3 protein: CASRRTGGNEQFF

J gene: TRBJ1-5
V gene: TRBV10-3
clone size: -
D gene: -
CDR3 DNA: TGTGCCATCAGTGAGTCCGAGCGGCAGCCCCAGCATTTT
CDR3 protein: CAISESERQPQHF

J gene: TRBJ1-6
V gene: TRBV5-1
clone size: many
D gene: -
CDR3 DNA: TGCGCCAGCAGCTTGGGGAATTCACCCCTCCACTTT
CDR3 protein: CASSLGNSPLHF

J gene: TRBJ1-6
V gene: TRBV12-3/TRBV12-4
clone size: many
D gene: -
CDR3 DNA: TGTGCCAGCAGTTTATCGGGACCGAATAATTCACCCCTCCACTTT
CDR3 protein: CASSLSGPNNSPLHF

J gene: TRBJ2-3
V gene: TRBV7-2
clone size: few
D gene: TRBD2
CDR3 DNA: TGTGCCAGCAGCCAAGGCCCTAGCGGGGGGAGCACAGATACGCAGTATTTT
CDR3 protein: CASSQGPSGGSTDTQYF

J gene: TRBJ2-7
V gene: TRBV5-1
clone size: few
D gene: TRBD1
CDR3 DNA: TGCGCCAGCAGCTTCAATATACCGGGACAGAGCTCCTACGAGCAGTACTTC
CDR3 protein: CASSFNIPGQSSYEQYF

J gene: TRBJ2-7
V gene: TRBV6-2/TRBV6-3
clone size: -
D gene: -
CDR3 DNA: TGTGCCAGCAGCTCACGCCCCGACTACGAGCAGTACTTC
CDR3 protein: CASSSRPDYEQYF

J gene: TRBJ2-1
V gene: TRBV30
clone size: few
D gene: -
CDR3 DNA: TGTGCCTGGAGAGACGGGGTTGTGCAGTTCTTC
CDR3 protein: CAWRDGVVQFF

J gene: TRBJ1-1
V gene: TRBV12-3/TRBV12-4
clone size: few
D gene: TRBD1
CDR3 DNA: TGTGCCAGCAGTGCCCGACAGGGACTGACTGAAGCTTTCTTT
CDR3 protein: CASSARQGLTEAFF

J gene: TRBJ1-5
V gene: TRBV20-1
clone size: few
D gene: -
CDR3 DNA: TGCAGTGCTAGGCCTCCAGCATTGAAACAGCCCCAGCATTTT
CDR3 protein: CSARPPALKQPQHF

J gene: TRBJ2-7
V gene: TRBV7-2
clone size: few
D gene: -
CDR3 DNA: TGTGCCAGCAGCTTAGATGACCGTCGTATAAACGAGCAGTACTTC
CDR3 protein: CASSLDDRRINEQYF

J gene: TRBJ1-1
V gene: TRBV4-3
clone size: -
D gene: -
CDR3 DNA: TGCGCCAGCAGCCAAGAGAGGTCACAGGGAGCTTTCTTT
CDR3 protein: CASSQERSQGAFF

J gene: TRBJ1-1
V gene: TRBV4-3
clone size: few
D gene: -
CDR3 DNA: TGCGCCAGCAGCCAAGAGGCCGGGACGACTTTTTCTGAAGCTTTCTTT
CDR3 protein: CASSQEAGTTFSEAFF

J gene: TRBJ2-5
V gene: TRBV12-3/TRBV12-4
clone size: -
D gene: -
CDR3 DNA: TGTGCCAGCTACAGGTCAACTCAAGAGACCCAGTACTTC
CDR3 protein: CASYRSTQETQYF

J gene: TRBJ2-5
V gene: TRBV28
clone size: -
D gene: -
CDR3 DNA: TGTGCCAGCAGTTTTCCCCTCCAGCAACAAGAGACCCAGTACTTC
CDR3 protein: CASSFPLQQQETQYF

J gene: TRBJ2-1
V gene: TRBV20-1
clone size: -
D gene: -
CDR3 DNA: TGCAGTGCTAGACCCGGGAGCTCCGGGGGCGATGAGAAGTTCTTC
CDR3 protein: CSARPGSSGGDEKFF

J gene: TRBJ1-2
V gene: TRBV14
clone size: -
D gene: -
CDR3 DNA: TGTGCCAGCAGCCGAAGCACGAGGGGGAGCAATGGCTACACCTTC
CDR3 protein: CASSRSTRGSNGYTF

J gene: TRBJ1-1
V gene: TRBV19
clone size: few
D gene: TRBD1
CDR3 DNA: TGTGCCAGTAGTCCAAATTTGGGGACAGGGAGGAACACTGAAGCTTTCTTT
CDR3 protein: CASSPNLGTGRNTEAFF

J gene: TRBJ1-4
V gene: TRBV11-2
clone size: -
D gene: TRBD1
CDR3 DNA: TGTGCCAGCGGAGACCGGGACAGGGTCAACCGGGGTGAAAAACTGTTTTTT
CDR3 protein: CASGDRDRVNRGEKLFF

J gene: TRBJ1-1
V gene: TRBV20-1
clone size: few
D gene: -
CDR3 DNA: TGCAGTGCGCCAAACAGGGTCCGGACTGAAGCTTTCTTT
CDR3 protein: CSAPNRVRTEAFF

J gene: TRBJ2-7
V gene: TRBV6-5
clone size: few
D gene: -
CDR3 DNA: TGTGCCAGCAAGGGCCAAACCTACGAGCAGTACTTC
CDR3 protein: CASKGQTYEQYF

J gene: TRBJ2-3
V gene: TRBV2
clone size: many
D gene: -
CDR3 DNA: TGTGCCAGCGAAACCGGGAGTTTTAGCACAGATACGCAGTATTTT
CDR3 protein: CASETGSFSTDTQYF

J gene: TRBJ1-4
V gene: TRBV7-2
clone size: many
D gene: TRBD1
CDR3 DNA: TGTGCCAGCAGCCCGACAGGGATTGGCGAAAAACTGTTTTTT
CDR3 protein: CASSPTGIGEKLFF

J gene: TRBJ2-1
V gene: TRBV5-1
clone size: -
D gene: TRBD2
CDR3 DNA: TGCGCCAGCAGCTCCGGGACTAGCGGAATTAATGAGCAGTTCTTC
CDR3 protein: CASSSGTSGINEQFF

J gene: TRBJ1-1
V gene: TRBV4-3
clone size: -
D gene: -
CDR3 DNA: TGCGCCAGCAGCCAGGAGGGCAGTTGGACTGAAGCTTTCTTT
CDR3 protein: CASSQEGSWTEAFF

J gene: TRBJ1-2
V gene: TRBV7-9
clone size: few
D gene: TRBD1
CDR3 DNA: TGTGCCAGCAGGCCCGGGACAGGGGTTGGCTACACCTTC
CDR3 protein: CASRPGTGVGYTF

J gene: TRBJ1-1
V gene: TRBV9
clone size: many
D gene: -
CDR3 DNA: TGTGCCAGCAGCGAGGGAGCCTTGAACACTGAAGCTTTCTTT
CDR3 protein: CASSEGALNTEAFF

J gene: TRBJ1-2
V gene: TRBV27
clone size: many
D gene: TRBD1
CDR3 DNA: TGTGCCAGCAAGCGGACAGGGGATGGTGGCTACACCTTC
CDR3 protein: CASKRTGDGGYTF

J gene: TRBJ2-1
V gene: TRBV5-1
clone size: -
D gene: TRBD1
CDR3 DNA: TGCGCCAGCAGCTTGGGAACAGGGGGCCGGTACAATGAGCAGTTCTTC
CDR3 protein: CASSLGTGGRYNEQFF

J gene: TRBJ2-2
V gene: TRBV4-2
clone size: -
D gene: -
CDR3 DNA: TGTGCCAGCAGCCAAGAGAGAAGAACCGGGGAGCTGTTTTTT
CDR3 protein: CASSQERRTGELFF

J gene: TRBJ1-2
V gene: TRBV10-3
clone size: -
D gene: -
CDR3 DNA: TGTGCCATCAGTGAGTCGAAAGGCCGGGGTCGATTTGGTGGCTACACCTTC
CDR3 protein: CAISESKGRGRFGGYTF

J gene: TRBJ2-2
V gene: TRBV27
clone size: many
D gene: -
CDR3 DNA: TGTGCCAGCAGTTTAATGGCAGGGGCGGCCGGGGAGCTGTTTTTT
CDR3 protein: CASSLMAGAAGELFF

J gene: TRBJ1-2
V gene: TRBV7-2
clone size: few
D gene: TRBD1
CDR3 DNA: TGTGCCAGCAGCTCCACAGGGGTTATTTTAAATGGCTACACCTTC
CDR3 protein: CASSSTGVILNGYTF

J gene: TRBJ1-5
V gene: TRBV6-2/TRBV6-3
clone size: -
D gene: TRBD1
CDR3 DNA: TGTGCCAGCAAACAGGGACAGGGGGCCTATCAGCCCCAGCATTTT
CDR3 protein: CASKQGQGAYQPQHF

J gene: TRBJ2-2
V gene: TRBV19
clone size: -
D gene: TRBD2
CDR3 DNA: TGTGCCAGTAGTATGTTTCTAGCGGGAAACACCGGGGAGCTGTTTTTT
CDR3 protein: CASSMFLAGNTGELFF

J gene: TRBJ2-2
V gene: TRBV14
clone size: -
D gene: -
CDR3 DNA: TGTGCCAGCAGCAACTGGGGGACCACCGGGGAGCTGTTTTTT
CDR3 protein: CASSNWGTTGELFF

J gene: TRBJ1-6
V gene: TRBV7-2
clone size: -
D gene: -
CDR3 DNA: TGTGCCAGCAGCTTTGGGGGCGCGAGTAATTCACCCCTCCACTTT
CDR3 protein: CASSFGGASNSPLHF

J gene: TRBJ1-4
V gene: TRBV5-4
clone size: -
D gene: TRBD1
CDR3 DNA: TGTGCCAGCAGTTCCCAACAGGGGTTGAACGAAAAACTGTTTTTT
CDR3 protein: CASSSQQGLNEKLFF

J gene: TRBJ2-5
V gene: TRBV25-1
clone size: few
D gene: -
CDR3 DNA: TGTGCCAGCCCACCTCCCCTTTTGGGAGGACAAGAGACCCAGTACTTC
CDR3 protein: CASPPPLLGGQETQYF

J gene: TRBJ2-1
V gene: TRBV20-1
clone size: -
D gene: -
CDR3 DNA: TGCAGTGCTAGAACGGAATCGTACTTCTTC
CDR3 protein: CSARTESYFF

J gene: TRBJ1-6
V gene: TRBV5-1
clone size: -
D gene: -
CDR3 DNA: TGCGCCAGCAGCCTTGCTGGGCCCTATAATTCACCCCTCCACTTT
CDR3 protein: CASSLAGPYNSPLHF

J gene: TRBJ2-1
V gene: TRBV28
clone size: -
D gene: -
CDR3 DNA: TGTGCCACCCAGAAGGACACAAACAATGAGCAGTTCTTC
CDR3 protein: CATQKDTNNEQFF

J gene: TRBJ2-3
V gene: TRBV20-1
clone size: few
D gene: -
CDR3 DNA: TGCAGTGCCCGAAGCCCTTACTACTACACAGATACGCAGTATTTT
CDR3 protein: CSARSPYYYTDTQYF

J gene: TRBJ1-2
V gene: TRBV5-1
clone size: -
D gene: -
CDR3 DNA: TGCGCCAGCAGCTTGGGACGGGAGAGCGGCTACACCTTC
CDR3 protein: CASSLGRESGYTF

J gene: TRBJ1-3
V gene: TRBV12-3/TRBV12-4
clone size: medium-sized
D gene: -
CDR3 DNA: TGTGCCAGCAGCCTACCCCCTGACCGCGCCTCTGGAAACACCATATATTTT
CDR3 protein: CASSLPPDRASGNTIYF